Listed below are T cell receptor beta chains from one sample, sequenced in a study of blood T cell repertoires in COVID-19. Measured with immunoSEQ multiplex PCR; TCRdb has only the in-frame clones, and not every one. Of fewer than 95,000 clones listed, around 88% are singletons. The sequencing sample was made of peripheral blood. The receptors stem from a woman older than 75 with acute or convalescent COVID-19. CDR3s include the opening cysteine and the closing phenylalanine or tryptophan. The order of the fields is D gene, J gene, V gene, CDR3 protein, CDR3 DNA. A D gene is named only where the DNA matches it firmly.

D: TRBD1; J: TRBJ1-5; V: TRBV5-8; CDR3: CASSFDLDRVGNQPQHF; DNA: TGTGCCAGCAGCTTCGACCTGGACAGGGTCGGCAATCAGCCCCAGCATTTT
D: NA; J: TRBJ2-6; V: TRBV6-5; CDR3: CASSSNSLIGANVLTF; DNA: TGTGCCAGCAGTTCGAACAGTCTAATTGGGGCCAACGTCCTGACTTTC
D: NA; J: TRBJ1-1; V: TRBV29-1; CDR3: CSVVVTNTEAFF; DNA: TGCAGCGTTGTGGTAACAAACACTGAAGCTTTCTTT
D: NA; J: TRBJ1-6; V: TRBV12-3/TRBV12-4; CDR3: CASSLQVNSPLHF; DNA: TGTGCCAGCAGTTTACAGGTTAATTCACCCCTCCACTTT
D: NA; J: TRBJ1-2; V: TRBV19; CDR3: CASSGAPVYGYTF; DNA: TGTGCCAGTAGTGGGGCGCCGGTATATGGCTACACCTTC
D: TRBD1; J: TRBJ1-2; V: TRBV11-2; CDR3: CASSYRGDYGYTF; DNA: TGTGCCAGCAGCTACAGGGGAGACTATGGCTACACCTTC
D: TRBD1; J: TRBJ2-1; V: TRBV11-2; CDR3: CASSLSGQGINEQFF; DNA: TGTGCCAGCAGCCTCTCGGGACAGGGAATCAATGAGCAGTTCTTC
D: NA; J: TRBJ2-7; V: TRBV28; CDR3: CASSSDSYEQYF; DNA: TGTGCCAGCAGTTCAGACTCCTACGAGCAGTACTTC
D: TRBD2; J: TRBJ2-3; V: TRBV19; CDR3: CASSSSGTSRDTQYF; DNA: TGTGCCAGTAGTTCGTCCGGGACTAGTAGAGATACGCAGTATTTT
D: NA; J: TRBJ2-2; V: TRBV18; CDR3: CASSPLSQGSGELFF; DNA: TGTGCCAGCTCACCACTATCTCAGGGCTCCGGGGAGCTGTTTTTT